The 12 T cell receptor beta chains presented below share a single source sample, sequenced in a study of regulatory T cells in long-lasting Graves disease. Building of the TCR beta libraries involved iRepertoire HTBI primers and Arm-PCR of CDR3 regions. TCRdb processed the multiplex PCR reads anew with MiXCR; each CDR3 protein has one entry. The sample shows under 350,000 distinct CDR3 sequences, around 20% of them seen only once. Time point indicated: persistent/refractory GD, antithyroid drugs over 5 years with positive TRAb. The authors made the TCR library using RNA they extracted from PBMCs. This specimen was peripheral blood mononuclear cells (PBMCs), taken when the disease was refractory, from a patient treated with antithyroid drugs. These receptors originate from a female donor with Graves disease.

The rearrangement links TRBV2 to TRBJ1-1; TRBD1 might be the D (6 bases). CDR1 and CDR2 (germline): SNHLY, FYNNEI. The CDR3 contains 15 residues. Trimming cost V 8 bases and J 1 base, with 17 bases left between them. Here the CDR3 reads CASCSGGQRNTEAFF. Here the CDR3 DNA reads TGTGCCAGCTGCTCCGGGGGACAACGGAACACTGAAGCTTTCTTT.

The chain recombines TRBV14 with TRBJ2-2; 11 bases fit TRBD2. Germline-derived CDR1 and CDR2 are SGHDN and FVKESK. The CDR3 sequence is 17 residues long. The ends lost 1 base at V and 4 bases at J; junction bases unmatched: 5. Written as DNA, the CDR3 is TGTGCCAGCAGCCAAGTAAAGACTAGCGGGGCCACCGGGGAGCTGTTTTTT. This translates into CASSQVKTSGATGELFF.

This clonotype has more than one count but fewer than ten. A single base separates this from a much larger clone, so it may be a read error. The chain joins TRBV7-6 to TRBJ1-4; TRBD1 might be the D (5 bases). There are 15 residues in the CDR3. Germline CDR1 SGHVS, CDR2 FNYEAQ. Trimming cost V 0 bases and J 3 bases, with 8 bases left between them. The CDR3 DNA reads as TGTGCCAGCAGCTTAGCGGGGGGTTCTAATGAAAAACTGTTTTTT. Translating it yields CASSLAGGSNEKLFF.

This clonotype was recorded many times. V and J are TRBV6-1 and TRBJ1-1; tentatively, D is TRBD1 (5 bases). Germline V gene sequence: CDR1 MNHNS, CDR2 SASEGT. This CDR3 spans 12 amino acids. V lost 4 bases and J 5 bases, leaving 8 bases between the germline ends. The CDR3 sequence is CASSVWGTEAFF. The DNA for the CDR3 is TGTGCCAGCAGTGTTTGGGGGACTGAAGCTTTCTTT.

Concerning this clonotype: A single base separates this from a much larger clone, so it may be a read error. V gene TRBV6-5 combines with J gene TRBJ1-1; D gene uncertain. The length of the CDR3 is 14 residues. Per the germline V gene, CDR1 is MNHEY and CDR2 is SVGAGI. The CDR3 loop reads CASSYRSGITEASF. The CDR3 DNA is TGTGCCAGCAGTTACAGGTCGGGGATAACTGAAGCTTCCTTT.

This clonotype was detected a few times. The CDR3 nucleotides read TGTGCCAGTACTGGGACAGGGGGACTAGAAAAACTGTTTTTT. Residues: CASTGTGGLEKLFF. The gene calls are TRBV19 and TRBJ1-4; 11 bases align to TRBD1. The J segment lost 8 bases and the V segment lost 7 bases, leaving 6 bases of the junction unmatched. CDR3 length equals 14 residues. Germline V gene sequence: CDR1 LNHDA, CDR2 SQIVND (reference sequence).

This clonotype has at least ten counts. The CDR3 DNA reads TGTGCCAGCAGCTCCCCGAGTTCGGACGAGCAGTACTTC. Translated: CASSSPSSDEQYF. The V gene is TRBV7-9, the J gene TRBJ2-7; no clear D gene. The CDR3 spans 13 residues. CDR1 and CDR2 from the germline V gene are SEHNR and FQNEAQ (reference sequence). Trimming left V 4 bases short and J 5 bases short, with 12 bases between.

This clonotype was seen many times. The rearrangement uses TRBV20-1 and TRBJ2-5; TRBD2 matches 9 bases. With 4 bases clipped from V and 0 bases from J, the junction kept 6 bases outside the gene matches. The CDR3 loop spans 15 amino acids. Germline-derived CDR1 and CDR2 are DFQATT and SNEGSKA (reference sequence). As DNA, the CDR3 is TGCAGTGCTAATAGCGGGAGAGGCTACCAAGAGACCCAGTACTTC. Protein: CSANSGRGYQETQYF.

The rearrangement uses TRBV20-1 and TRBJ1-5; TRBD1 might be the D (5 bases). The CDR3 consists of 13 residues. Trimming took 5 bases from V and 1 from J, leaving 9 bases between them. From germline, CDR1 is DFQATT and CDR2 SNEGSKA (reference sequence). In DNA form, the CDR3 reads TGCAGTGCTTCAGGGAAGAGCAATCAGCCCCAGCATTTT. Translating it yields CSASGKSNQPQHF.

In this sample, this clonotype turned up many times. The chain recombines TRBV12-3 or TRBV12-4 with TRBJ1-1, with 8 nucleotides matching TRBD1. The CDR3 has 14 residues. The J segment lost 3 bases and the V segment lost 7 bases, leaving 7 bases of the junction unmatched. This CDR3 reads CASNAGGLDTEAFF. The DNA of the CDR3 is TGTGCCAGCAATGCAGGGGGCCTGGACACTGAAGCTTTCTTT.

This sequence joins TRBV27 and TRBJ2-1; the match to TRBD2 covers 10 bases. The trim removed 5 bases at V and 2 bases at J, leaving 12 bases unmatched. The length of the CDR3 is 18 residues. Germline V gene lookup returns CDR1 MNHEY and CDR2 SMNVEV (reference sequence). In nucleotides, the CDR3 is TGTGCCAGCAGTCGCCCGGCTAGCGGGAGAAGGCCCTACAATGAGCAGTTCTTC. It specifies CASSRPASGRRPYNEQFF.

This clonotype has at least ten counts. The CDR3 nucleotides read TGTGCCAGCAGTTTAGGCAGCTATGGCTACACCTTC. Encoded protein: CASSLGSYGYTF. The rearrangement joins TRBV12-3 or TRBV12-4 to TRBJ1-2; D gene uncertain. V lost 1 base and J lost 4, with 4 bases in between. CDR3 size: 12 residues.